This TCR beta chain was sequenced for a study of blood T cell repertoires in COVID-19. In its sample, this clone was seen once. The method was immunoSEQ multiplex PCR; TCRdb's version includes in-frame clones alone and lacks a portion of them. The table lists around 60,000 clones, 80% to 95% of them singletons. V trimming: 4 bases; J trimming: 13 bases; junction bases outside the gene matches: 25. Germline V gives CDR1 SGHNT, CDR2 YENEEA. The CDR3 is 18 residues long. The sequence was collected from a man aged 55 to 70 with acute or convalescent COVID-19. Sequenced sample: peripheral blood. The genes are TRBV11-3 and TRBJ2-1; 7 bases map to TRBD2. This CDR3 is CASSSNTSERILTRHQFF. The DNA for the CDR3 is TGTGCCAGCAGCTCCAATACTAGCGAGAGGATCTTGACCCGACATCAGTTCTTC.